The 9 T cell receptor beta chains reported below all come from one sample, sequenced in a study of blood T cell repertoires in COVID-19. The table came from immunoSEQ multiplex PCR; TCRdb's copy has only in-frame clones and leaves some out. The table has a few hundred thousand clones, about 83% seen once; the top ten hold more than 1.5%. The sequenced sample was peripheral blood. The receptors were gathered from a man aged 25 to 40 who had recovered from COVID-19.

This clone has just a few counts. The chain couples TRBV6-1 to TRBJ1-3; TRBD1 might be the D (5 bases). Per the germline V gene, CDR1 is MNHNS and CDR2 is SASEGT. This CDR3 contains 15 residues. Trimming took 3 bases from V and 0 from J, leaving 9 bases between them. CDR3 in DNA: TGTGCCAGCAGTGAGGGACTGACCTCTGGAAACACCATATATTTT. The encoded protein is CASSEGLTSGNTIYF.

The V call is TRBV28, the J call TRBJ2-1; TRBD1 matches at 9 bases. This CDR3 comprises 16 residues. CDR1 MDHEN and CDR2 SYDVKM come from the germline V gene. The V and J ends lost 5 bases and 8 bases, in that order; junction bases with no gene match: 13. Here the CDR3 reads CASSPTGDRVVDEQFF. For the CDR3, the DNA is TGTGCCAGCAGTCCAACTGGGGACAGGGTGGTCGATGAGCAGTTCTTC. Using reference TRBV28 and TRBJ2-1 for the parts outside the CDR3, the full variable domain is DVKVTQSSRYLVKRTGEKVFLECVQDMDHENMFWYRQDPGLGLRLIYFSYDVKMKEKGDIPEGYSVSREKKERFSLILESASTNQTSMYLCASSPTGDRVVDEQFFGPGTRLTVL.

In the case of this clone: At one end the junction does not follow the germline gene, possibly because of a read error. The V gene is TRBV5-4, the J gene TRBJ2-1, with D maybe TRBD2 (5 bases). The CDR3 contains 13 residues. Looked up from germline, CDR1 is SGHNT and CDR2 is YYREEE (reference sequence). CDR3 coding DNA: TGTGCCAGCAGCTTGGAAGGAGGTACAGATCACGTCTTC. It codes for CASSLEGGTDHVF.

The chain links TRBV7-8 to TRBJ1-2; TRBD1 agrees at 9 bases. Germline V CDR1 and CDR2: SGHVS, FQNEAQ. The CDR3 is 15 amino acids. V was pared by 1 base and J by 4 bases, with 4 bases of the junction left unmatched. CDR3 sequence reads: CASSLEGGQGYGYTF. Written as DNA, the CDR3 is TGTGCCAGCAGCTTAGAGGGGGGACAGGGCTATGGCTACACCTTC.

The rearrangement links TRBV7-6 to TRBJ2-1; 8 bases are shared with TRBD2. CDR1 and CDR2 (germline): SGHVS, FNYEAQ. Germline trimming cut 5 bases from V and 1 base from J; bases unmatched to any gene: 4. The CDR3 consists of 15 residues. CDR3 protein: CASSGRGGSYNEQFF. In DNA form, the CDR3 reads TGTGCCAGCAGCGGACGGGGGGGGTCCTACAATGAGCAGTTCTTC. Supplemented by reference TRBV7-6 and TRBJ2-1, the full variable domain reads GAGVSQSPRYKVTKRGQDVALRCDPISGHVSLYWYRQALGQGPEFLTYFNYEAQQDKSGLPNDRFSAERPEGSISTLTIQRTEQRDSAMYRCASSGRGGSYNEQFFGPGTRLTVL.

For the CDR3, the DNA is TGTGCCAGCAGGCCAGGGGGTGGGTTAGGGACCCAGTACTTC. Translation gives CASRPGGGLGTQYF. This chain connects TRBV6-5 to TRBJ2-5, with 7 positions matching TRBD1. The germline V gene encodes CDR1 MNHEY and CDR2 SVGAGI. V shed 6 bases, J shed 7 bases, and the junction held 11 bases outside the gene matches. This CDR3 region has 14 residues.

The chain couples TRBV7-2 to TRBJ2-2, with unresolved D. Trimming pared 5 bases from V and 6 bases from J, leaving 25 bases between. This CDR3 region has 18 residues. Germline CDR1 and CDR2: SGHTA and FQGNSA. Written as DNA, the CDR3 is TGTGCCAGCAGCCCACCACCAGGAAACCTTCTTAGTCCCGGGGAGCTGTTTTTT. It translates to CASSPPPGNLLSPGELFF. Full variable domain (remainder filled in from reference TRBV7-2 and TRBJ2-2): GAGVSQSPSNKVTEKGKDVELRCDPISGHTALYWYRQSLGQGLEFLIYFQGNSAPDKSGLPSDRFSAERTGGSVSTLTIQRTQQEDSAVYLCASSPPPGNLLSPGELFFGEGSRLTVL.

V gene TRBV12-3 or TRBV12-4 combines with J gene TRBJ2-5; D not resolved. Trimming left V 0 bases short and J 7 bases short, with 6 bases between. This CDR3 is built from 12 residues. This CDR3 reads CASSLALGTQYF. The CDR3 coding sequence is TGTGCCAGCAGTTTAGCGCTCGGGACCCAGTACTTC.

At least ten counts were recorded for this clone. CDR3 in DNA: TGTGCCAGCAGTGCCGGACAGGGTCACACAGATACGCAGTATTTT. Its protein product is CASSAGQGHTDTQYF. This sequence joins TRBV28 and TRBJ2-3, with 8 positions matching TRBD1. CDR3 length: 15 residues. The J segment lost 2 bases and the V segment lost 5 bases, leaving 6 bases of the junction unmatched. Germline V CDR1 and CDR2: MDHEN, SYDVKM.